Here is one T cell receptor beta chain with its context. Individuals aged about 18 to 89 years were recruited from 24 US areas. Cohort placement rested on clinical history that participants reported themselves. The recovered donors of Cohort 3 showed two negative PCRs, clearance, or symptom resolution. These data come from a study of blood T cell repertoires in COVID-19. The V and J ends lost 0 bases and 0 bases, in that order; junction bases with no gene match: 6. The CDR3 sequence is 17 residues long. Germline lookup yields CDR1 SGHRS and CDR2 YFSETQ. Sequencing was performed with immunoSEQ multiplex PCR; in TCRdb, only in-frame clones are kept and a portion is missing. The sample lists about 270,000 clones, roughly nine tenths occurring once.

The rearrangement joins TRBV5-1 to TRBJ1-1, with 9 bases matching TRBD1. Sequenced input: PBMCs or T cells enriched from blood (not recorded which). The sequence was obtained from a woman aged 18-29 years who had recovered from COVID-19. CDR3 sequence reads: CASSLAQGAEVNTEAFF. The DNA of the CDR3 is TGCGCCAGCAGCTTGGCACAGGGGGCGGAGGTGAACACTGAAGCTTTCTTT.